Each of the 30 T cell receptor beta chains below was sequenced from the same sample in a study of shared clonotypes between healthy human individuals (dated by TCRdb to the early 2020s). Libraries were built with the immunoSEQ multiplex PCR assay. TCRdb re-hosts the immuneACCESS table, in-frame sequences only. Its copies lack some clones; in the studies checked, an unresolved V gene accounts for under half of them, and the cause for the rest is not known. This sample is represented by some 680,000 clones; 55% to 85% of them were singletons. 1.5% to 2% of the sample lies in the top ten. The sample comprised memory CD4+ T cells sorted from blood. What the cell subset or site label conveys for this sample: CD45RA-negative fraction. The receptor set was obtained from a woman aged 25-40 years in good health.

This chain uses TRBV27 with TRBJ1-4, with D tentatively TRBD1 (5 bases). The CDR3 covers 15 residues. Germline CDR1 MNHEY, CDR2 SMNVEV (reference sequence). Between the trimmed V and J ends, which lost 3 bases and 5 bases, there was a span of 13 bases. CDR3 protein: CASSFSSWGNEKLFF. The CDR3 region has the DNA TGTGCCAGCAGTTTCTCAAGTTGGGGCAATGAAAAACTGTTTTTT. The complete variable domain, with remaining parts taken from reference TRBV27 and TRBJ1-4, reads EAQVTQNPRYLITVTGKKLTVTCSQNMNHEYMSWYRQDPGLGLRQIYYSMNVEVTDKGDVPEGYKVSRKEKRNFPLILESPSPNQTSLYFCASSFSSWGNEKLFFGSGTQLSVL.

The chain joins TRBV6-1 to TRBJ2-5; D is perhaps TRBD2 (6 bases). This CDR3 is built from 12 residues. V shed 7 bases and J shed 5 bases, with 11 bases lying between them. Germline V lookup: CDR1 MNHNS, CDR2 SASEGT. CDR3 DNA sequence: TGTGCCAGCAACATCCGGGGGGAGACCCAGTACTTC. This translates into CASNIRGETQYF.

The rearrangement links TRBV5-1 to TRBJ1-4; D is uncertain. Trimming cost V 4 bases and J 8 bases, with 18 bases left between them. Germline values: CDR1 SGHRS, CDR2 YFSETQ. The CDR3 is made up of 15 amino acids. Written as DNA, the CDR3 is TGCGCCAGCAGCCGAGCTCAAGGCTCGGGGGAAAAACTGTTTTTT. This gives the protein CASSRAQGSGEKLFF.

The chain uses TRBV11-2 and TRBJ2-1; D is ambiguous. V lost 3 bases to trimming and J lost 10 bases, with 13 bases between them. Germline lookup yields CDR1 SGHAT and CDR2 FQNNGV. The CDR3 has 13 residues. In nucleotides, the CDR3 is TGTGCCAGCAGCTTCGGCATTTTACGGGAGCAGTTCTTC. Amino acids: CASSFGILREQFF.

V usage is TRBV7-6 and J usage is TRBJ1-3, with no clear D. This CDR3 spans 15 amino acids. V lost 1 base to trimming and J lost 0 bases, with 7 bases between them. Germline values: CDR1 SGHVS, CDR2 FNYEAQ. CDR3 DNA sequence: TGTGCCAGCAGCTTAGATACAGCCTCTGGAAACACCATATATTTT. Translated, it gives CASSLDTASGNTIYF. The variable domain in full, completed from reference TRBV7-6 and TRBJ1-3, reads GAGVSQSPRYKVTKRGQDVALRCDPISGHVSLYWYRQALGQGPEFLTYFNYEAQQDKSGLPNDRFSAERPEGSISTLTIQRTEQRDSAMYRCASSLDTASGNTIYFGEGSWLTVV.

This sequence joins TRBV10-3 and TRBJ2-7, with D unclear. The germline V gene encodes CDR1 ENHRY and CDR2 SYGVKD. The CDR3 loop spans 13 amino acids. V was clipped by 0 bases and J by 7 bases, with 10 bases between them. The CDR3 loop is CAISESDFREQYF. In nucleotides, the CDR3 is TGTGCCATCAGTGAGTCGGATTTTAGGGAGCAGTACTTC.

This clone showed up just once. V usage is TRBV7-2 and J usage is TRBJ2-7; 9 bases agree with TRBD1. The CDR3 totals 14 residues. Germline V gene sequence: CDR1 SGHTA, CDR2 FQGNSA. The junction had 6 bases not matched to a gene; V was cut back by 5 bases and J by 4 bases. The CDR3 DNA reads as TGTGCCAGCAGCCGACAGGGGGGCGAGTACGAGCAGTACTTC. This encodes CASSRQGGEYEQYF.

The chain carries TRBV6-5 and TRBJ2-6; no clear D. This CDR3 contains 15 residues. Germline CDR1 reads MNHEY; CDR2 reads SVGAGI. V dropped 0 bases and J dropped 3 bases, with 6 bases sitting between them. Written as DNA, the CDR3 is TGTGCCAGCAGTTACTCGAAAGGTGGGGCCAACGTCCTGACTTTC. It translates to CASSYSKGGANVLTF.

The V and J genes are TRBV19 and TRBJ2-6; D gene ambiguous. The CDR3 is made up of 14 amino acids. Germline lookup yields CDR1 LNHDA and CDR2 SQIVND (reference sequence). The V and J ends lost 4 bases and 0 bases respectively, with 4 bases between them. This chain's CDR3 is CASSTGSGANVLTF. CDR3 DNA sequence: TGTGCCAGTAGTACTGGCTCTGGGGCCAACGTCCTGACTTTC.

The CDR3 nucleotides read TGTGCCAGCAGTGAAATTTTAGGGCGGATCTCTGGAAACACCATATATTTT. Protein product: CASSEILGRISGNTIYF. The chain uses TRBV6-1 and TRBJ1-3; D call uncertain. Germline assignment: CDR1 MNHNS and CDR2 SASEGT. This CDR3 is built from 17 residues. The V gene lost 2 bases and the J gene lost 0 bases, with 14 bases spanning the gap.

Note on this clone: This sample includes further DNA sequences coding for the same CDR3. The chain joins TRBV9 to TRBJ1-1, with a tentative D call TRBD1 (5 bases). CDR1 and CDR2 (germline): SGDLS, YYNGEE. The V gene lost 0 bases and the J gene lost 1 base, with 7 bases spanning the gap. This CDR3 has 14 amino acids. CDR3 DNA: TGTGCCAGCAGCGTAGGGGGGACGAACACTGAAGCTTTCTTT. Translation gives CASSVGGTNTEAFF.

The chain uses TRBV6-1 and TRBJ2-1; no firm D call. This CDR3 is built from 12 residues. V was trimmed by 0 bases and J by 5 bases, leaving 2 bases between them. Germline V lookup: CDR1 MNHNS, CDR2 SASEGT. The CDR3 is CASSEAHNEQFF. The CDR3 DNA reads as TGTGCCAGCAGTGAAGCTCACAATGAGCAGTTCTTC.

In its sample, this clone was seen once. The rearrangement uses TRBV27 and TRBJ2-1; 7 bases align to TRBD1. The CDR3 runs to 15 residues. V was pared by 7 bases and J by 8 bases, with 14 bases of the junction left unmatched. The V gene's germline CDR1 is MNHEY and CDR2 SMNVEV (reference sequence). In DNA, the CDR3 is TGTGCCAGCACGACAACAGGGGCTATTGGCGATGAGCAGTTCTTC. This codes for CASTTTGAIGDEQFF.

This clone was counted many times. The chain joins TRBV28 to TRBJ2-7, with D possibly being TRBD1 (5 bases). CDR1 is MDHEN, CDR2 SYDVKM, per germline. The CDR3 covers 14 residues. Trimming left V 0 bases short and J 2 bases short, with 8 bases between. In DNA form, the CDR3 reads TGTGCCAGCAGTTTATGGGTCAGGGCCTACGAGCAGTACTTC. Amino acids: CASSLWVRAYEQYF.

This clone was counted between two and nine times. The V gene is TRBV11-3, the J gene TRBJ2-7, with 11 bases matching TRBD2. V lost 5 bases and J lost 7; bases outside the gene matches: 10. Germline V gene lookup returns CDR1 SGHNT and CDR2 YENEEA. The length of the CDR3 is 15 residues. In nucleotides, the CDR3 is TGTGCCAGCAGCCCAACTAGCGGGAGCATCCAGGAGCAGTACTTC. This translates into CASSPTSGSIQEQYF. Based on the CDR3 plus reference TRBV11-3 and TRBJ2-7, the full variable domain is EAGVVQSPRYKIIEKKQPVAFWCNPISGHNTLYWYLQNLGQGPELLIRYENEEAVDDSQLPKDRFSAERLKGVDSTLKIQPAELGDSAVYLCASSPTSGSIQEQYFGPGTRLTVT.

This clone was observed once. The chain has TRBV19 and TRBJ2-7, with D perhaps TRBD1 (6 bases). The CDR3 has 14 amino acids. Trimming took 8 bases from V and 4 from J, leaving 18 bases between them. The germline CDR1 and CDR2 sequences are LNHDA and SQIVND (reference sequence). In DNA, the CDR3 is TGTGCCAGTCAGAGGACAGTCGGTAGGTACGAGCAGTACTTC. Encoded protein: CASQRTVGRYEQYF.

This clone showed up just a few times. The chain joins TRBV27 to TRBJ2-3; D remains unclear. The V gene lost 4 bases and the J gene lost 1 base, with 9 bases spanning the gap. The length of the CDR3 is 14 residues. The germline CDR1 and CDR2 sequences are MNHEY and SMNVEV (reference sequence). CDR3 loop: CASSYIIGTDTQYF. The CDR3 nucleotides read TGTGCCAGCAGTTATATAATTGGCACAGATACGCAGTATTTT.

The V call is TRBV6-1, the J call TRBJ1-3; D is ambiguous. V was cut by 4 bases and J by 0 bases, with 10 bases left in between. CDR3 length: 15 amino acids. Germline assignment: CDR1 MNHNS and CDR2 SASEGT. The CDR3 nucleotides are TGTGCCAGCAGTGGCCGGACGTCCTCTGGAAACACCATATATTTT. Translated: CASSGRTSSGNTIYF.

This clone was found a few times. CDR3 in DNA: TGTGCCAGCAGTGAAGCGGGACTTCGCGTGTTTTTT. This encodes CASSEAGLRVFF. The chain uses TRBV6-1 and TRBJ1-4, with D maybe TRBD1 (5 bases). Germline V CDR1 and CDR2: MNHNS, SASEGT. Between the trimmed V and J ends, which lost 0 bases and 15 bases, there was a span of 11 bases. This CDR3 contains 12 residues.

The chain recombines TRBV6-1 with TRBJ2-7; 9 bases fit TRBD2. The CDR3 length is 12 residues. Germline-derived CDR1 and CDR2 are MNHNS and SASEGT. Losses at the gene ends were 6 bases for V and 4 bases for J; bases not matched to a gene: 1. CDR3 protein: CASRGLAYEQYF. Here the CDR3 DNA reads TGTGCCAGCAGGGGACTAGCTTACGAGCAGTACTTC.

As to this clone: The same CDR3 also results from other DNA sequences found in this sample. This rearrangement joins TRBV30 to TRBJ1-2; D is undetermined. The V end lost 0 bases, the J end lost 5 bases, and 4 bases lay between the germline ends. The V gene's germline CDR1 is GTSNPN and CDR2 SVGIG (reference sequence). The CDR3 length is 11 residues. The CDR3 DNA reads TGTGCCTGGAGTGTCAGTTATGGCTACACCTTC. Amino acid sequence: CAWSVSYGYTF.

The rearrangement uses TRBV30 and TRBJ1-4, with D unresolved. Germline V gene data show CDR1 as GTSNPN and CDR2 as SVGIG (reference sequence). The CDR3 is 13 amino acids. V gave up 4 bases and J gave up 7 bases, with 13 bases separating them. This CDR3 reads CAWTRVTSEKLFF. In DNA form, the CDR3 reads TGTGCCTGGACGCGGGTAACGAGTGAAAAACTGTTTTTT.

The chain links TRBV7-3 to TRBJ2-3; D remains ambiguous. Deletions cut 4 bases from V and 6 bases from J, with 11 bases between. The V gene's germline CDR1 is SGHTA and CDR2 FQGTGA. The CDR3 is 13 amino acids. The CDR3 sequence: CASSSYASDTQYF. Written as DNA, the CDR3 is TGTGCCAGCAGCTCTTACGCCTCTGATACGCAGTATTTT.

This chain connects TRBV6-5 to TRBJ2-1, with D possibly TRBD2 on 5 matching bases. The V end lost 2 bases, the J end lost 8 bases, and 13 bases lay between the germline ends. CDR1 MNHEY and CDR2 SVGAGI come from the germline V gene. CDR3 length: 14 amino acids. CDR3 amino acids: CASSYGLPRHEQFF. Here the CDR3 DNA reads TGTGCCAGCAGTTACGGACTCCCCCGGCATGAGCAGTTCTTC.

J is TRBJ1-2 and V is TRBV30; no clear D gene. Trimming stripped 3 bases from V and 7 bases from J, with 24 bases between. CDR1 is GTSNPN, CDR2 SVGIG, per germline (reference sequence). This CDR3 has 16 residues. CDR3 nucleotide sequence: TGTGCCTGGAGGGTTGCGGGTGGTGCTTCTCGTCGTGGCTACACCTTC. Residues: CAWRVAGGASRRGYTF. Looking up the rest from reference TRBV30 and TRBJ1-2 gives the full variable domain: SQTIHQWPATLVQPVGSPLSLECTVEGTSNPNLYWYRQAAGRGLQLLFYSVGIGQISSEVPQNLSASRPQDRQFILSSKKLLLSDSGFYLCAWRVAGGASRRGYTFGSGTRLTVV.

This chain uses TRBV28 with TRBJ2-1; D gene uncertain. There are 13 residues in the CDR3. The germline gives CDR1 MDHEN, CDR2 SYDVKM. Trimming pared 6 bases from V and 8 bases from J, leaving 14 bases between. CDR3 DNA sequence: TGTGCCAGCAGCCAGACCCCTAGTTATGAGCAGTTCTTC. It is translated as CASSQTPSYEQFF. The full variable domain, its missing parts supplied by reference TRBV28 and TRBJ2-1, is DVKVTQSSRYLVKRTGEKVFLECVQDMDHENMFWYRQDPGLGLRLIYFSYDVKMKEKGDIPEGYSVSREKKERFSLILESASTNQTSMYLCASSQTPSYEQFFGPGTRLTVL.

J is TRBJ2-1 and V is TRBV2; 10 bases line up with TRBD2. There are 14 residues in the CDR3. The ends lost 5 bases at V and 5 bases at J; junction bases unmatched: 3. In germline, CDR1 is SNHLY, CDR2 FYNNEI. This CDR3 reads CASSLLAGNNEQFF. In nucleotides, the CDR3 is TGTGCCAGCAGTCTACTAGCGGGAAACAATGAGCAGTTCTTC.

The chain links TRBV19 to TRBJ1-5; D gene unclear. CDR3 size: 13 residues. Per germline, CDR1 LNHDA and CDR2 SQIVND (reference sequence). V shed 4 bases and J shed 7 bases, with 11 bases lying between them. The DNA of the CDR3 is TGTGCCAGTAGTAAGGGTTTGCGACAGCCCCAGCATTTT. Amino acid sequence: CASSKGLRQPQHF. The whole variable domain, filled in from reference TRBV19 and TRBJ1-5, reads DGGITQSPKYLFRKEGQNVTLSCEQNLNHDAMYWYRQDPGQGLRLIYYSQIVNDFQKGDIAEGYSVSREKKESFPLTVTSAQKNPTAFYLCASSKGLRQPQHFGDGTRLSIL.

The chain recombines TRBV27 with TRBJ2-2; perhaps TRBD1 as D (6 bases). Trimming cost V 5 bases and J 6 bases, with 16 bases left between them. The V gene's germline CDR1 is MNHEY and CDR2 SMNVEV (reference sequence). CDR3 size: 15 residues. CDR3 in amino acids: CASSPRDNFSGELFF. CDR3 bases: TGTGCCAGCAGTCCCCGGGACAATTTCTCCGGGGAGCTGTTTTTT.

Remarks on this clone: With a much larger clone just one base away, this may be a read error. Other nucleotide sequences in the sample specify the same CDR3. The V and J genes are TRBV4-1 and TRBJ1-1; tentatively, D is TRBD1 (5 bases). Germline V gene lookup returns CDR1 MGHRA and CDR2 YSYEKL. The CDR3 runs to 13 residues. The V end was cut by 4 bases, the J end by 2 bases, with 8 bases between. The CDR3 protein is CASSPGGNTEAFF. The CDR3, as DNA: TGCGCCAGCAGCCCCGGGGGTAACACTGAAGCTTTCTTT.